Below are 14 T cell receptor beta chains sequenced from a single sample in a study of Ad26.COV2.S vaccination and SARS-CoV-2 variants. Sequencing was performed with immunoSEQ multiplex PCR; in TCRdb, only in-frame clones are kept and a portion is missing. The table records about 280,000 clones, 70% to 90% of them present only once. The treatment denotes: around 19 received Ad26.COV2.S at low or high dose, single or two shots; about 5 received placebo; per-sample allocation not given. Samples were taken on day 63 after the first vaccine or placebo injection. The sequencing here drew on peripheral blood, taken in a trial of Ad26.COV2.S vaccine versus placebo. These receptors all come from a person aged 18-60 years who received the Ad26.COV2.S COVID-19 vaccine or a placebo.

This sequence joins TRBV6-6 and TRBJ2-7, with 10 bases identical to TRBD1. Germline CDR1 and CDR2: MNHNY and SVGAGI (reference sequence). The CDR3 totals 14 residues. Trimming took 1 base from V and 3 from J; bases not matched to a gene: 0. CDR3 coding DNA: TGTGCCAGCAGTTACTGGGACAGGGGCTACGAGCAGTACTTC. Encoded protein: CASSYWDRGYEQYF.

CDR3 sequence (DNA): TGTGCCAGCTCACCAGTGCAGGGGACCGAAAAACTGTTTTTT. Protein sequence: CASSPVQGTEKLFF. The chain combines TRBV18 with TRBJ1-4, with a weak D call TRBD1 (6 bases). CDR1 is KGHSH and CDR2 is LQKENI in the germline V gene. The CDR3 loop spans 14 amino acids. V lost 2 bases and J 8 bases, leaving 12 bases between the germline ends. Filled out from reference TRBV18 and TRBJ1-4, the complete variable domain reads NAGVMQNPRHLVRRRGQEARLRCSPMKGHSHVYWYRQLPEEGLKFMVYLQKENIIDESGMPKERFSAEFPKEGPSILRIQQVVRGDSAAYFCASSPVQGTEKLFFGSGTQLSVL.

The J gene is TRBJ1-1, the V gene TRBV7-2; D is undetermined. Germline V lookup: CDR1 SGHTA, CDR2 FQGNSA. This CDR3 contains 13 residues. V was trimmed by 5 bases and J by 1 base, leaving 8 bases between them. For the CDR3, the DNA is TGTGCCAGCAGCCCAGGACCGAACACTGAAGCTTTCTTT. Encoded protein: CASSPGPNTEAFF. Together with reference TRBV7-2 and TRBJ1-1, the CDR3 gives the full variable domain: GAGVSQSPSNKVTEKGKDVELRCDPISGHTALYWYRQSLGQGLEFLIYFQGNSAPDKSGLPSDRFSAERTGGSVSTLTIQRTQQEDSAVYLCASSPGPNTEAFFGQGTRLTVV.

The chain links TRBV11-3 to TRBJ2-2, with 7 bases aligning to TRBD1. CDR3 length equals 15 residues. The germline gives CDR1 SGHNT, CDR2 YENEEA. J was trimmed by 1 base and V by 5 bases; bases with no gene match: 4. The chain's CDR3 is CASSGRTGNTGELFF. The CDR3 DNA follows: TGTGCCAGCAGCGGCAGGACAGGGAACACCGGGGAGCTGTTTTTT.

J is TRBJ2-1 and V is TRBV7-9; TRBD1 might be the D (6 bases). The CDR3 length is 14 residues. V was pared by 2 bases and J by 6 bases, with 11 bases between. Germline CDR1 and CDR2: SEHNR and FQNEAQ (reference sequence). CDR3 nucleotide sequence: TGTGCCAGCAGCTTACCCCAGGGGCTCAATGAGCAGTTCTTC. Translation: CASSLPQGLNEQFF.

The rearrangement links TRBV9 to TRBJ2-3, with no clear D. This CDR3 has 12 residues. The V end lost 4 bases, the J end lost 6 bases, and 9 bases lay between the germline ends. The V gene's germline CDR1 is SGDLS and CDR2 YYNGEE. The CDR3 spells CASSPGTDTQYF. In DNA, the CDR3 is TGTGCCAGCAGCCCCGGAACGGATACGCAGTATTTT.

This clone was observed a single time. The gene calls are TRBV5-4 and TRBJ2-1; weak D call: TRBD2 (6 bases). Trimming took 3 bases from V and 0 from J, leaving 13 bases between them. Germline V gives CDR1 SGHNT, CDR2 YYREEE (reference sequence). The CDR3 totals 16 residues. CDR3 bases: TGTGCCAGCAGCTACCTTAGCGGTAGCTCCTACAATGAGCAGTTCTTC. Translation gives CASSYLSGSSYNEQFF.

V and J are TRBV19 and TRBJ2-5, with 14 bases that match TRBD2. J was trimmed by 2 bases and V by 5 bases; bases with no gene match: 10. The CDR3 totals 18 residues. Germline V gene lookup returns CDR1 LNHDA and CDR2 SQIVND (reference sequence). CDR3 region: CASSARLAGGPRQETQYF. The CDR3 nucleotides are TGTGCCAGTAGTGCCAGACTAGCGGGGGGGCCGAGACAAGAGACCCAGTACTTC.

This clone was recorded once. The rearrangement joins TRBV7-9 to TRBJ2-2; 8 nucleotides match TRBD1. Losses at the gene ends were 0 bases for V and 5 bases for J; bases not matched to a gene: 2. The CDR3 spans 15 residues. Germline CDR1 SEHNR, CDR2 FQNEAQ (reference sequence). Written as DNA, the CDR3 is TGTGCCAGCAGCTTAGCAACAGGGGGAACCGGGGAGCTGTTTTTT. Its protein product is CASSLATGGTGELFF.

V and J are TRBV5-6 and TRBJ1-1, with D unresolved. V lost 4 bases and J lost 1, with 8 bases in between. CDR3 length: 13 residues. From germline, CDR1 is SGHDT and CDR2 YYEEEE. The chain's CDR3 is CASSRPGNTEAFF. The CDR3 DNA is TGTGCCAGCAGCAGGCCTGGGAACACTGAAGCTTTCTTT.

V and J are TRBV11-3 and TRBJ1-1; D is unresolved. This CDR3 has 13 amino acids. Looked up from germline, CDR1 is SGHNT and CDR2 is YENEEA. Trimming cost V 0 bases and J 9 bases, with 11 bases left between them. The CDR3 nucleotides read TGTGCCAGCAGCTTAGACCAGCGCGGTAAAGCTTTCTTT. Translated, it gives CASSLDQRGKAFF.

The rearrangement links TRBV29-1 to TRBJ1-2; D is uncertain. Germline CDR1 is SQVTM and CDR2 is ANQGSEA. The CDR3 has 15 residues. Trimming stripped 2 bases from V and 0 bases from J, with 13 bases between. The CDR3 DNA sequence: TGCAGCGTTGAATTCTTTCCCCACGCTAACTATGGCTACACCTTC. It codes for CSVEFFPHANYGYTF. Full variable domain (rest looked up from reference TRBV29-1 and TRBJ1-2): SAVISQKPSRDICQRGTSLTIQCQVDSQVTMMFWYRQQPGQSLTLIATANQGSEATYESGFVIDKFPISRPNLTFSTLTVSNMSPEDSSIYLCSVEFFPHANYGYTFGSGTRLTVV.

The CDR3 DNA reads as TGTGCCAGCAGCTTACAATGGGGTTATTCACCCCTCCACTTT. It encodes CASSLQWGYSPLHF. The chain recombines TRBV7-9 with TRBJ1-6; D gene ambiguous. This CDR3 has 14 residues. Trimming removed 2 bases at V and 8 bases at J, with 10 bases between. The germline V gene has CDR1 SEHNR and CDR2 FQNEAQ (reference sequence). Supplemented by reference TRBV7-9 and TRBJ1-6, the full variable domain reads DTGVSQNPRHKITKRGQNVTFRCDPISEHNRLYWYRQTLGQGPEFLTYFQNEAQLEKSRLLSDRFSAERPKGSFSTLEIQRTEQGDSAMYLCASSLQWGYSPLHFGNGTRLTVT.

In DNA, the CDR3 is TGCAGCGTACCCTTCAGGGGGTCCGGGGCCAACGTCCTGACTTTC. It is translated as CSVPFRGSGANVLTF. This sequence joins TRBV29-1 and TRBJ2-6; 7 nucleotides match TRBD1. This CDR3 spans 15 amino acids. Germline CDR1 reads SQVTM; CDR2 reads ANQGSEA. V trimming: 6 bases; J trimming: 4 bases; junction bases outside the gene matches: 9.